The rows below give T cell receptor beta chains drawn from one sample of a study of graft-versus-host responses after intestinal transplantation. Their recognized antigens are unknown. The table came from immunoSEQ multiplex PCR; TCRdb's copy has only in-frame clones and leaves some out. The table shows around 64,000 clones, with approximately 94% occurring only once. Sequenced here: unstimulated CD4+ T cells sorted from spleen or lymph node cells, sampled before transplant. The origin of the receptors is a human donor who was the organ donor for an intestinal transplant. Both conserved end residues are trimmed from each CDR3. Each record gives: V gene, J gene, CDR3 protein.

V gene: TRBV5-1; J gene: TRBJ1-6; CDR3 protein: ASSERTGAYNSPLH
V gene: TRBV7-2; J gene: TRBJ2-4; CDR3 protein: ASSFSFLGATKNIQY
V gene: TRBV18; J gene: TRBJ1-2; CDR3 protein: ASSGVDTGYGYT
V gene: TRBV7-9; J gene: TRBJ1-1; CDR3 protein: ASSLAYTNTEAF
V gene: TRBV7-2; J gene: TRBJ2-2; CDR3 protein: ASSPRTGTGELF
V gene: TRBV2; J gene: TRBJ2-2; CDR3 protein: ASSQRWRSTGELF
V gene: TRBV5-4; J gene: TRBJ1-1; CDR3 protein: ASSLGQFTEAF
V gene: TRBV4-2; J gene: TRBJ1-2; CDR3 protein: ASSQAAEGVKSDGYT
V gene: TRBV5-1; J gene: TRBJ2-3; CDR3 protein: ASSLVPDTDTQY
V gene: TRBV30; J gene: TRBJ2-5; CDR3 protein: AWSDRGKGLRETQY
V gene: TRBV4-2; J gene: TRBJ2-7; CDR3 protein: ASSHEVGRDEQY
V gene: TRBV6-4; J gene: TRBJ1-2; CDR3 protein: ASSGGWGNGYT
V gene: TRBV19; J gene: TRBJ1-1; CDR3 protein: ASRAPPAEAF
V gene: TRBV14; J gene: TRBJ2-7; CDR3 protein: ASSQVEEQY
V gene: TRBV6-5; J gene: TRBJ1-5; CDR3 protein: ASRLDGNQPQH
V gene: TRBV6-5; J gene: TRBJ1-2; CDR3 protein: ASSKNRGLTYGYT
V gene: TRBV18; J gene: TRBJ2-7; CDR3 protein: ASSPPGLAESYEQY
V gene: TRBV4-2; J gene: TRBJ2-5; CDR3 protein: ASSQGRQETQY
V gene: TRBV10-2; J gene: TRBJ2-7; CDR3 protein: ASSLRQGYEQY
V gene: TRBV7-2; J gene: TRBJ1-1; CDR3 protein: ASSFYPHEAF
V gene: TRBV18; J gene: TRBJ1-4; CDR3 protein: ASSQTNEKLF
V gene: TRBV7-2; J gene: TRBJ2-7; CDR3 protein: ASSLEVTRHEQY
V gene: TRBV5-1; J gene: TRBJ2-3; CDR3 protein: ASSLQGVGTDTQY
V gene: TRBV6-5; J gene: TRBJ2-7; CDR3 protein: ASSYTGTSYEQY
V gene: TRBV20-1; J gene: TRBJ1-1; CDR3 protein: SATAVEAF
V gene: TRBV2; J gene: TRBJ2-7; CDR3 protein: ASRGLAGSEQY
V gene: TRBV6-5; J gene: TRBJ1-2; CDR3 protein: ASSYDRVYGYT
V gene: TRBV9; J gene: TRBJ2-7; CDR3 protein: ASSVVDGQGTVQY
V gene: TRBV5-1; J gene: TRBJ1-4; CDR3 protein: ASSSTGKEREKLF
V gene: TRBV6-1; J gene: TRBJ2-2; CDR3 protein: ASRVSGANTGELF
V gene: TRBV27; J gene: TRBJ2-3; CDR3 protein: ASSLWSASTDTQY
V gene: TRBV27; J gene: TRBJ2-3; CDR3 protein: ASRAAGGPGDTQY
V gene: TRBV6-5; J gene: TRBJ1-2; CDR3 protein: ASSYSLLVGGYT
V gene: TRBV7-8; J gene: TRBJ2-7; CDR3 protein: ASRRGGGGSYEQY
V gene: TRBV5-5; J gene: TRBJ2-7; CDR3 protein: ASSPLLRQGRYEQY
V gene: TRBV5-4; J gene: TRBJ2-2; CDR3 protein: ASSTDRGFAGELF